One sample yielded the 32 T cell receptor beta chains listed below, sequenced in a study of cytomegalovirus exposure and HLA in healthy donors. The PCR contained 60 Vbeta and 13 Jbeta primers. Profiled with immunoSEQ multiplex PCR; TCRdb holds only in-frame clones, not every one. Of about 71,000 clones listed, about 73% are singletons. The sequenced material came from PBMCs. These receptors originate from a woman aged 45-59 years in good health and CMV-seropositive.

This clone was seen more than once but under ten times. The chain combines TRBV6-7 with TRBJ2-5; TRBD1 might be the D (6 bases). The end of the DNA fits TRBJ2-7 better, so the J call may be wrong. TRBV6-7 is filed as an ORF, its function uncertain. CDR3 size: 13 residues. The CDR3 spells CASSPDRSYEQYF. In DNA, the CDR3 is TGTGCCAGCAGCCCCGACAGGTCATACGAGCAGTACTTC.

The CDR3 spells CASSLDRVLFSGELFF. CDR3 in DNA: TGTGCCAGCAGCTTAGACAGGGTCCTCTTTTCCGGGGAGCTGTTTTTT. This chain links TRBV5-5 with TRBJ2-2; TRBD1 matches at 7 bases. Unmatched junction bases numbered 10, after V lost 2 bases and J lost 6 bases. In germline, CDR1 is SGHKS, CDR2 YYEKEE (reference sequence). This CDR3 has 16 amino acids.

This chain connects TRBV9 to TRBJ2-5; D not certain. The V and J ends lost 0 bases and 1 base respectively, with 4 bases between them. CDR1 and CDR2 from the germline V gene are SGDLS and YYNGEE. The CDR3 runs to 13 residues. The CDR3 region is CASSVASQETQYF. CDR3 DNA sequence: TGTGCCAGCAGCGTAGCCAGCCAAGAGACCCAGTACTTC.

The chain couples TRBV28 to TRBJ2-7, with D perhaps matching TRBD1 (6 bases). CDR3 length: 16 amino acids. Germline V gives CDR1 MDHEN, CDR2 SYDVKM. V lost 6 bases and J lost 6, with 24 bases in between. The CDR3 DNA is TGTGCCAGCAGCTCTAATGCCCGAACAGGGTACAGCGAGCAGTACTTC. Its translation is CASSSNARTGYSEQYF.

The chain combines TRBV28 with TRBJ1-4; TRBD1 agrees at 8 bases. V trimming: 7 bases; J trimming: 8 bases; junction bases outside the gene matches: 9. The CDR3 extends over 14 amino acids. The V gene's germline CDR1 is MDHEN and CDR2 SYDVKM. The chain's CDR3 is CASTDRGFWEKLFF. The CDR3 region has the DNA TGTGCCAGCACTGACAGGGGCTTTTGGGAAAAACTGTTTTTT.

Here the CDR3 DNA reads TGTGCCTCCGAAGGCAGGGACACTGAAGCTTTCTTT. The encoded protein is CASEGRDTEAFF. The chain has TRBV11-3 and TRBJ1-1, with D maybe TRBD1 (5 bases). Germline lookup yields CDR1 SGHNT and CDR2 YENEEA. Trimming removed 11 bases at V and 3 bases at J, with 13 bases between. This CDR3 has 12 residues.

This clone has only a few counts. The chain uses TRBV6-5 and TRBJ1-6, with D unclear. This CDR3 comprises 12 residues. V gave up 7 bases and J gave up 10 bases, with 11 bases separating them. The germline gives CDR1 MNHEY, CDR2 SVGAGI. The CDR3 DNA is TGTGCCAGCATGACCCCGGGATCACCCCTCCACTTT. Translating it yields CASMTPGSPLHF.

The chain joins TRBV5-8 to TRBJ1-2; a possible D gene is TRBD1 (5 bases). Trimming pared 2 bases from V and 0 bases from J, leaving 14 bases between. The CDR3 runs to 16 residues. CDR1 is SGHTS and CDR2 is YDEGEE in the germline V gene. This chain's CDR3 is CASSFFHGRANYGYTF. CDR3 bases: TGTGCCAGCAGCTTCTTTCACGGCAGGGCTAACTATGGCTACACCTTC.

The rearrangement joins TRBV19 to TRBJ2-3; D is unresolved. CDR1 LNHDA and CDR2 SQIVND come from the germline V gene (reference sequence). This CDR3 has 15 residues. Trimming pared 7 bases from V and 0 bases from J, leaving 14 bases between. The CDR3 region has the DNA TGTGCCAGTAAGCCCGGCGACTCTAGCACAGATACGCAGTATTTT. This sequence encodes CASKPGDSSTDTQYF.

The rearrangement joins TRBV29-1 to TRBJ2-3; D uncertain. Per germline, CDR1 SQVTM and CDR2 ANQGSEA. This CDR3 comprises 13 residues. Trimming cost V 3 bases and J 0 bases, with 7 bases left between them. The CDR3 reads CSVEAESTDTQYF. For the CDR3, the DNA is TGCAGCGTTGAGGCGGAAAGCACAGATACGCAGTATTTT.

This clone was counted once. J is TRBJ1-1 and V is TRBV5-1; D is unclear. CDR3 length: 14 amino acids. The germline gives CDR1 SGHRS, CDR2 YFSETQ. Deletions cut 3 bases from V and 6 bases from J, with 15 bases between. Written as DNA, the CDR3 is TGCGCCAGCAGCTGGGAGTGGGGAACGCCTGAAGCTTTCTTT. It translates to CASSWEWGTPEAFF.

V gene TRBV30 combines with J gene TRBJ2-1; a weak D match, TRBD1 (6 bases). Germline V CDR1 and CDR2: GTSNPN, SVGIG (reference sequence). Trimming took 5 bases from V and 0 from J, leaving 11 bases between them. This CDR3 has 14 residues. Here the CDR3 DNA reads TGTGCCTGGTCAGGGGCCAACTCCTACAATGAGCAGTTCTTC. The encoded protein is CAWSGANSYNEQFF.

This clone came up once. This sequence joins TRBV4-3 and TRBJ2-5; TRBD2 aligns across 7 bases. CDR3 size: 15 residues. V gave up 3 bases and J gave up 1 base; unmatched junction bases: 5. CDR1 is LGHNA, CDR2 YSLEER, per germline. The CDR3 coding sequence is TGCGCCAGCAGCCATGGGTCTAGCGGCCAAGAGACCCAGTACTTC. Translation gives CASSHGSSGQETQYF.

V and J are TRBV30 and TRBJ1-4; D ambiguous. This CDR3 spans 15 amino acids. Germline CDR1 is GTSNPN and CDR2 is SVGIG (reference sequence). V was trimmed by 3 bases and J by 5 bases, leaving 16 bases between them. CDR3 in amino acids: CAWSAVRGGNEKLFF. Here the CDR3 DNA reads TGTGCCTGGAGCGCCGTGCGGGGTGGGAATGAAAAACTGTTTTTT. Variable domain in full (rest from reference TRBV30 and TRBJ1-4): SQTIHQWPATLVQPVGSPLSLECTVEGTSNPNLYWYRQAAGRGLQLLFYSVGIGQISSEVPQNLSASRPQDRQFILSSKKLLLSDSGFYLCAWSAVRGGNEKLFFGSGTQLSVL.

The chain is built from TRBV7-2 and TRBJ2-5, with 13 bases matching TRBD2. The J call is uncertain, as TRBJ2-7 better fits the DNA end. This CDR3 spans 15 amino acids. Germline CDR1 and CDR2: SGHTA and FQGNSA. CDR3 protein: CASSPRTSGSHEQYF. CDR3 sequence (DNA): TGTGCCAGCAGCCCGAGGACTAGCGGGAGCCACGAGCAGTACTTC.

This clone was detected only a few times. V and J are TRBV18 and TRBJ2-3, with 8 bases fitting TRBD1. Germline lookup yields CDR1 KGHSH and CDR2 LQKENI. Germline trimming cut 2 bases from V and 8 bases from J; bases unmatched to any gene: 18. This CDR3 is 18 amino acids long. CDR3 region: CASSPISGQGPAKGTQYF. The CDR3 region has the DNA TGTGCCAGCTCACCAATCTCAGGACAGGGACCGGCGAAGGGTACGCAGTATTTT.

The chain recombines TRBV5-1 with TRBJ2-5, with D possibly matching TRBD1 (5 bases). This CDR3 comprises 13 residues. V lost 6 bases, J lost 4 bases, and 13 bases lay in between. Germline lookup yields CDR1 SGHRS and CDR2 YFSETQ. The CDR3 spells CASTSLGPETQYF. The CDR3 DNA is TGCGCCAGCACCTCCTTGGGGCCAGAGACCCAGTACTTC.

The CDR3 loop is CASSRWWDPGGNTIYF. DNA for the CDR3: TGTGCCAGCAGCCGGTGGTGGGACCCCGGAGGGAACACCATATATTTT. The rearrangement links TRBV21-1 to TRBJ1-3. TRBV21-1 has pseudogene status. The CDR3 covers 16 residues.

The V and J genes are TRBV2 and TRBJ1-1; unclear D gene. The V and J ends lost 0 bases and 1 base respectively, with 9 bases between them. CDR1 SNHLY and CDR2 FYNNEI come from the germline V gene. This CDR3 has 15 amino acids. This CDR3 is CASSEAGLPNTEAFF. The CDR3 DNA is TGTGCCAGCAGTGAAGCAGGACTCCCGAACACTGAAGCTTTCTTT.

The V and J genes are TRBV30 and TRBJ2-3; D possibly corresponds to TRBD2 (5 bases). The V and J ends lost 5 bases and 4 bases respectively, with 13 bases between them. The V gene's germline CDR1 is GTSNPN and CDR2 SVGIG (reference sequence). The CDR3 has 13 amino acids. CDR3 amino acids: CAWGSGGPDTQYF. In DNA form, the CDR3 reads TGTGCCTGGGGGAGTGGTGGCCCAGATACGCAGTATTTT.

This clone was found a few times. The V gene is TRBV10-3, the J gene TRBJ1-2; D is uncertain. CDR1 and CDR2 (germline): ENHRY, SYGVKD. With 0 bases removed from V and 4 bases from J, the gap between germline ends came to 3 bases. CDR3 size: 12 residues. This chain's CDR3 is CAISESLYGYTF. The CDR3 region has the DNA TGTGCCATCAGTGAGTCCCTCTATGGCTACACCTTC.

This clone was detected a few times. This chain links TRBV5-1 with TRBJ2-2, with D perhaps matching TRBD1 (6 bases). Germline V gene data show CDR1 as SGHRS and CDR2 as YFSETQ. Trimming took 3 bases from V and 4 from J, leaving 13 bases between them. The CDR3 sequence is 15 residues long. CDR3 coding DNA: TGCGCCAGCAGCTCTCAACAGGGTTTCACCGGGGAGCTGTTTTTT. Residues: CASSSQQGFTGELFF. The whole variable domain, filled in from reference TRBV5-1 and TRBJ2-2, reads KAGVTQTPRYLIKTRGQQVTLSCSPISGHRSVSWYQQTPGQGLQFLFEYFSETQRNKGNFPGRFSGRQFSNSRSEMNVSTLELGDSALYLCASSSQQGFTGELFFGEGSRLTVL.

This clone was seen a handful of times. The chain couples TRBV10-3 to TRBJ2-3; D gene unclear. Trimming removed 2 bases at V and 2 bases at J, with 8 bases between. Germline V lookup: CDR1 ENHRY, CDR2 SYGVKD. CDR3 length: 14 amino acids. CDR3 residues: CAISEARSTDTQYF. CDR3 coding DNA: TGTGCCATCAGTGAGGCGCGGTCCACAGATACGCAGTATTTT.

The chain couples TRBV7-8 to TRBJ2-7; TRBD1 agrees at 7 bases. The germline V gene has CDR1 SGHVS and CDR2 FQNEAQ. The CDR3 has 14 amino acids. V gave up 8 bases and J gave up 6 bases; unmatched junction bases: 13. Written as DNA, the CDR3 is TGTGCCAGCGGTCCCTGGACAGGTTTCAGCGAGCAGTACTTC. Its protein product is CASGPWTGFSEQYF.

CDR3 sequence reads: CASSLGQGDGQPQHF. The CDR3 DNA is TGTGCCAGCAGCTTAGGACAGGGAGACGGTCAGCCCCAGCATTTT. The genes are TRBV7-8 and TRBJ1-5, with 7 bases that match TRBD1. Germline trimming cut 1 base from V and 6 bases from J; bases unmatched to any gene: 6. CDR1 and CDR2 from the germline V gene are SGHVS and FQNEAQ. CDR3 length: 15 amino acids.

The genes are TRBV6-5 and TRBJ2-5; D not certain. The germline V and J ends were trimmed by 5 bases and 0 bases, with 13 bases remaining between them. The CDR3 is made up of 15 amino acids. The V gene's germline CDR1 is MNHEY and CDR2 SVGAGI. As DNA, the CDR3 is TGTGCCAGCAGTGCCCGTACCGAGTACCAAGAGACCCAGTACTTC. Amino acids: CASSARTEYQETQYF.

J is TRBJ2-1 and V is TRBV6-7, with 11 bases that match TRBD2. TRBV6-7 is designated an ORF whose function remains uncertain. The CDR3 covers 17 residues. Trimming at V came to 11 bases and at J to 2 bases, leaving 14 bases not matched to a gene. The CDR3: CAAQGASGRQPYNEQFF. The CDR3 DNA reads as TGTGCCGCCCAGGGGGCTAGCGGGAGGCAACCCTACAATGAGCAGTTCTTC.

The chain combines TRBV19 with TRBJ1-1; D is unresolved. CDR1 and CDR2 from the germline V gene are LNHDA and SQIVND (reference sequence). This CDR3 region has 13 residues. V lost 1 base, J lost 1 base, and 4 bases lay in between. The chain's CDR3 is CASSIVQNTEAFF. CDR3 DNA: TGTGCCAGTAGTATAGTCCAGAACACTGAAGCTTTCTTT.

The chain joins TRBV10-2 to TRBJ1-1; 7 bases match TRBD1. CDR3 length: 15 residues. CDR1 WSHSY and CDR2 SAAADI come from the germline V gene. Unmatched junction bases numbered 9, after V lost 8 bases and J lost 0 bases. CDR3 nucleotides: TGCGCCAGCTGCGGGACAGCTTCAATGAACACTGAAGCTTTCTTT. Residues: CASCGTASMNTEAFF.

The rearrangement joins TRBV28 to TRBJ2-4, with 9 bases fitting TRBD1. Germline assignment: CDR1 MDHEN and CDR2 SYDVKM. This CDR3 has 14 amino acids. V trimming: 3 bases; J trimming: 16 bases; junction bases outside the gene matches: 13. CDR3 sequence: CASSFYRDRGILYF. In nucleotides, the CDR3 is TGTGCCAGCAGTTTCTATCGTGACAGGGGGATTCTCTACTTC.

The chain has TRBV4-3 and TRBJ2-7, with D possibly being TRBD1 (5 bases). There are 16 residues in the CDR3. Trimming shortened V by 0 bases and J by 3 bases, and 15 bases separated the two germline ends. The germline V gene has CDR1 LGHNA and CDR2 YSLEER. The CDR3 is CASSQELQARGYEQYF. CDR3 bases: TGCGCCAGCAGCCAAGAACTACAGGCAAGGGGCTACGAGCAGTACTTC.

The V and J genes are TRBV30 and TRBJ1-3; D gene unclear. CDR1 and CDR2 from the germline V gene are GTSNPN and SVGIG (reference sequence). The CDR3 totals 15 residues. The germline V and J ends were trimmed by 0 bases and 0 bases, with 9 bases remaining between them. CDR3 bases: TGTGCCTGGAGTGTCAGACTAAACTCTGGAAACACCATATATTTT. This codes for CAWSVRLNSGNTIYF.